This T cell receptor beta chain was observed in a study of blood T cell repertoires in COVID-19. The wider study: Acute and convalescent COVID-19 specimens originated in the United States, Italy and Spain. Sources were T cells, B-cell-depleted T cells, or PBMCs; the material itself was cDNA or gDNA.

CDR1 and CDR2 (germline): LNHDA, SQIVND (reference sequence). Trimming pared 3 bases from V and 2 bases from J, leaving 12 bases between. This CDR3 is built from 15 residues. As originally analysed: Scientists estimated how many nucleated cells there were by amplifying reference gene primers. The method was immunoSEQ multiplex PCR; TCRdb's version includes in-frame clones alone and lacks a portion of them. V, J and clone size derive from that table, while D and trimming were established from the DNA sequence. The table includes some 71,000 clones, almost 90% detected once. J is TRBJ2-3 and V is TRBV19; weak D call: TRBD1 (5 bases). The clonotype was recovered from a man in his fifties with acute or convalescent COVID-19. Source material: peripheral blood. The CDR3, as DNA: TGTGCCAGTAGTATTGGGCAGGGCCTCACAGATACGCAGTATTTT. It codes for CASSIGQGLTDTQYF.